This is a list of T cell receptor beta chains from one sample in a study of long-term antiretroviral therapy in people with HIV. Sequencing was performed with immunoSEQ multiplex PCR; in TCRdb, only in-frame clones are kept and a portion is missing. Among about 34,000 clones listed, about 93% were seen once. The sequenced sample was unsorted PBMCs, obtained about 5.1 years after starting antiretroviral therapy. Source of these receptors: a woman aged 50 to 60 with HIV. Both conserved end residues are part of each CDR3. Each record gives: clone size, D gene, V gene, J gene, CDR3 protein, CDR3 DNA. A D gene is named only where the DNA matches it firmly. Not every row has a clone size; where given, it reads once, few, many or a size class.

>-|TRBD1|TRBV6-4|TRBJ2-7
CASRRDRNSYEQYF
TGTGCCAGCAGACGGGACAGAAACTCCTACGAGCAGTACTTC
>-|-|TRBV7-2|TRBJ2-1
CASSVRQGYEQFF
TGTGCCAGCAGCGTTCGCCAGGGGTATGAGCAGTTCTTC
>-|-|TRBV2|TRBJ2-7
CASTFGRHGQYF
TGTGCCAGCACCTTTGGTCGCCACGGGCAGTACTTC
>once|TRBD1|TRBV2|TRBJ2-1
CASSMTGGSYNEQFF
TGTGCCAGCAGTATGACAGGGGGCTCCTACAATGAGCAGTTCTTC
>-|-|TRBV11-2|TRBJ2-3
CASSRLYGVADTQYF
TGTGCCAGCAGTCGTCTCTATGGGGTGGCAGATACGCAGTATTTT
>-|-|TRBV19|TRBJ2-7
CASSPVLGKVYEQYF
TGTGCCAGTAGTCCAGTTCTTGGAAAGGTCTACGAGCAGTACTTC
>-|TRBD1|TRBV7-2|TRBJ2-2
CASNPSSGTGGSGELFF
TGTGCCAGCAACCCATCTTCCGGGACAGGGGGTTCCGGGGAGCTGTTTTTT
>-|-|TRBV6-5|TRBJ2-3
CASSRGGPLTDTQYF
TGTGCCAGCAGTAGAGGGGGTCCTCTCACAGATACGCAGTATTTT
>-|TRBD1|TRBV6-1|TRBJ1-2
CASSLETGGGGYTF
TGTGCCAGCAGCCTAGAGACAGGGGGCGGTGGCTACACCTTC
>-|-|TRBV27|TRBJ1-1
CASSLSPGDTEAFF
TGTGCCAGCAGTTTATCTCCAGGGGACACTGAAGCTTTCTTT
>once|-|TRBV4-1|TRBJ2-7
CASSQSVSQEQYF
TGCGCCAGCAGCCAATCGGTAAGCCAAGAGCAGTACTTC
>-|-|TRBV4-1|TRBJ2-3
CASSQTGLEGADTQYF
TGCGCCAGCAGCCAGACGGGCTTAGAGGGGGCAGATACGCAGTATTTT
>once|TRBD1|TRBV5-1|TRBJ1-1
CASSLAVGGISTEAFF
TGCGCCAGCAGCTTGGCGGTAGGGGGCATTAGCACTGAAGCTTTCTTT
>-|-|TRBV7-3|TRBJ1-1
CASSAPARNTEAFF
TGTGCCAGCAGCGCCCCAGCTCGGAACACTGAAGCTTTCTTT
>-|-|TRBV6-5|TRBJ1-2
CASRPTGSLRYGYTF
TGTGCCAGCAGACCTACAGGGTCCCTTCGATATGGCTACACCTTC
>-|TRBD1|TRBV5-1|TRBJ2-2
CASGPTGGTGELFF
TGCGCCAGCGGACCGACAGGGGGCACCGGGGAGCTGTTTTTT
>-|-|TRBV6-5|TRBJ1-2
CASSYGARGYGYTF
TGTGCCAGCAGTTACGGGGCCAGGGGCTATGGCTACACCTTC
>-|-|TRBV9|TRBJ1-5
CASSVGQGRDQPQHF
TGTGCCAGCAGCGTAGGCCAGGGGAGGGATCAGCCCCAGCATTTT